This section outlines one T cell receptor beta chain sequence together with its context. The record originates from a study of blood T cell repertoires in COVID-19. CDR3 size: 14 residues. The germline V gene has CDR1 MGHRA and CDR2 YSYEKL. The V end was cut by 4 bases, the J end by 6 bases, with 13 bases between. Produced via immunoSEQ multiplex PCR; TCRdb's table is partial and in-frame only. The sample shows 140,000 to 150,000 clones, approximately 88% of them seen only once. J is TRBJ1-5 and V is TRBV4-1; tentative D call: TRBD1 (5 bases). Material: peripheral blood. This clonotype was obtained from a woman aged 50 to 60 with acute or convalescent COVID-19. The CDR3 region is CASSRVQGGQPQHF. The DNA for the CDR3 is TGCGCCAGCAGCCGAGTCCAGGGAGGTCAGCCCCAGCATTTT.